A selection of T cell receptor beta chains follows, all from one sample in a study of blood T cell repertoires in COVID-19. Sequencing was performed with immunoSEQ multiplex PCR; in TCRdb, only in-frame clones are kept and a portion is missing. The table shows roughly 80,000 clones, with under 80% occurring only once. Sequencing was carried out using peripheral blood. Receptors originate from a human donor in a cohort sampled during active COVID-19. Each CDR3 is given with its conserved first and last residue. D genes are given only for firm matches. The size entry is marked missing in some rows and otherwise reads once, few, many or a size class.

TRBJ2-1 | - | - | TRBV6-1 | CASSGKQGRSYNEQFF | TGTGCCAGCAGTGGCAAACAGGGTAGGTCCTACAATGAGCAGTTCTTC
TRBJ1-5 | - | TRBD1 | TRBV5-6 | CASSFGTGEGNQPQHF | TGTGCCAGCAGCTTTGGGACAGGGGAAGGCAATCAGCCCCAGCATTTT
TRBJ1-2 | - | - | TRBV7-3 | CASSLIGEVGRRAYGYTF | TGTGCCAGCAGCTTAATTGGAGAGGTAGGGAGGAGGGCCTATGGCTACACCTTC
TRBJ2-3 | - | - | TRBV7-2 | CASSPGATDTQYF | TGTGCCAGCAGCCCAGGGGCCACAGATACGCAGTATTTT
TRBJ1-3 | few | - | TRBV2 | CASTTDRSSGNTIYF | TGTGCCAGCACGACGGACAGAAGTTCTGGAAACACCATATATTTT
TRBJ2-3 | - | - | TRBV5-4 | CASSPGPTSTDTQYF | TGTGCCAGCAGCCCTGGGCCCACTAGCACAGATACGCAGTATTTT
TRBJ1-5 | - | - | TRBV19 | CASSTYTDQPQHF | TGTGCCAGTAGCACGTACACAGATCAGCCCCAGCATTTT
TRBJ2-3 | - | - | TRBV9 | CASSVVADTDTQYF | TGTGCCAGCAGCGTAGTAGCGGACACAGATACGCAGTATTTT
TRBJ2-1 | - | TRBD2 | TRBV7-2 | CASSLGDSSGSSYNEQFF | TGTGCCAGCAGCTTAGGTGATTCTAGCGGGAGCTCCTACAATGAGCAGTTCTTC
TRBJ2-1 | - | TRBD2 | TRBV12-5 | CASGLAGEQFF | TGTGCTAGTGGTTTAGCGGGGGAGCAGTTCTTC
TRBJ2-3 | - | TRBD2 | TRBV3-1/TRBV3-2 | CASSLGRAGVDTQYF | TGTGCCAGCAGCCTCGGAAGGGCGGGGGTAGATACGCAGTATTTT
TRBJ1-1 | - | - | TRBV9 | CASSVGALNTEAFF | TGTGCCAGCAGCGTAGGGGCCTTGAACACTGAAGCTTTCTTT
TRBJ1-3 | - | TRBD1 | TRBV18 | CASSPRDSSGNTIYF | TGTGCCAGCTCACCACGGGACAGCTCTGGAAACACCATATATTTT
TRBJ2-7 | - | - | TRBV28 | CASSLRGYEQYF | TGTGCCAGCAGTCTCAGGGGCTACGAGCAGTACTTC
TRBJ1-6 | - | - | TRBV15 | CATSRDTVPSPLHF | TGTGCCACCAGCAGAGACACGGTACCTTCGCCCCTCCACTTT
TRBJ1-1 | - | - | TRBV6-6 | CASSYSLAEGAFF | TGTGCCAGCAGTTACTCCCTTGCTGAGGGAGCTTTCTTT
TRBJ2-1 | - | TRBD2 | TRBV4-3 | CASSQDNNGASGYNEQFF | TGCGCCAGCAGCCAAGATAATAACGGGGCTAGCGGATACAATGAGCAGTTCTTC
TRBJ2-7 | few | TRBD1 | TRBV5-1 | CASSPWDSYEQYF | TGCGCCAGCAGCCCTTGGGACAGCTACGAGCAGTACTTC
TRBJ2-5 | once | - | TRBV5-6 | CASSLSEAAAETQYF | TGTGCCAGCAGCTTGAGCGAAGCGGCAGCGGAGACCCAGTACTTC
TRBJ1-2 | - | TRBD1 | TRBV7-2 | CASSTGAGTEQSYTF | TGTGCCAGCAGCACCGGGGCCGGGACAGAACAAAGCTACACCTTC
TRBJ2-7 | once | TRBD1 | TRBV5-4 | CASSSGGYEQYF | TGTGCCAGCAGTTCAGGGGGCTACGAGCAGTACTTC
TRBJ2-3 | - | TRBD2 | TRBV19 | CASSMYAGGPTDTQYF | TGTGCCAGTAGTATGTACGCGGGGGGGCCCACAGATACGCAGTATTTT
TRBJ2-3 | - | - | TRBV27 | CASSLSRTDTQYF | TGTGCCAGCAGTTTATCCCGGACAGATACGCAGTATTTT
TRBJ1-3 | - | - | TRBV29-1 | CSVRGGTISGNTIYF | TGCAGCGTAAGGGGGGGAACCATCTCTGGAAACACCATATATTTT
TRBJ2-5 | - | - | TRBV6-6 | CASSYLEGGPSETQYF | TGTGCCAGCAGTTACCTTGAGGGAGGACCTTCAGAGACCCAGTACTTC
TRBJ2-1 | - | TRBD2 | TRBV30 | CAWSGWEGLNEQFF | TGTGCCTGGAGTGGATGGGAGGGGCTGAATGAGCAGTTCTTC
TRBJ1-2 | - | - | TRBV12-3/TRBV12-4 | CASSFRQEDGYTF | TGTGCCAGCAGTTTTAGGCAGGAGGATGGCTACACCTTC
TRBJ1-5 | - | - | TRBV18 | CASSPLNFNQPQHF | TGTGCCAGCTCACCACTCAACTTCAATCAGCCCCAGCATTTT
TRBJ1-3 | - | TRBD1 | TRBV6-1 | CASSEVDRGNTIYF | TGTGCCAGCAGTGAAGTGGACAGGGGAAACACCATATATTTT
TRBJ2-1 | few | TRBD2 | TRBV5-6 | CASSLLTTSGSYYNEQFF | TGTGCCAGCAGCTTGCTTACCACTAGCGGGAGCTACTACAATGAGCAGTTCTTC
TRBJ2-1 | - | - | TRBV5-1 | CASSSGIADLHYNEQFF | TGCGCCAGCAGCTCCGGCATAGCGGACCTCCACTACAATGAGCAGTTCTTC
TRBJ2-2 | - | - | TRBV7-9 | CASSPAGYNTGELFF | TGTGCCAGCAGCCCCGCGGGCTACAACACCGGGGAGCTGTTTTTT
TRBJ2-3 | - | TRBD1 | TRBV29-1 | CSGSGTGGADTQYF | TGCAGCGGCTCGGGGACAGGGGGCGCAGATACGCAGTATTTT
TRBJ2-1 | - | - | TRBV12-3/TRBV12-4 | CASRWVGGNEQFF | TGTGCCAGCAGATGGGTAGGGGGCAATGAGCAGTTCTTC
TRBJ2-1 | - | - | TRBV5-6 | CASSSDMSSYNEQFF | TGTGCCAGCAGCTCGGACATGAGCTCCTACAATGAGCAGTTCTTC
TRBJ2-2 | - | - | TRBV5-1 | CASSLVDRNTGELFF | TGCGCCAGCAGCTTAGTTGACAGGAACACCGGGGAGCTGTTTTTT
TRBJ1-2 | - | - | TRBV6-5 | CASSETPGGYTF | TGTGCCAGCAGCGAGACCCCGGGGGGCTACACCTTC
TRBJ2-1 | - | TRBD1 | TRBV12-5 | CASGLVRWDRGLHWEQFF | TGTGCTAGTGGTTTGGTACGATGGGACAGGGGGCTTCATTGGGAGCAGTTCTTC
TRBJ2-3 | - | TRBD2 | TRBV29-1 | CSVGGGSSADTQYF | TGCAGCGTTGGGGGGGGGAGTAGTGCAGATACGCAGTATTTT
TRBJ2-3 | - | TRBD2 | TRBV5-8 | CASSPRGGEGDTQYF | TGTGCCAGCAGTCCTCGCGGGGGGGAAGGGGATACGCAGTATTTT
TRBJ1-6 | - | - | TRBV7-3 | CASSPGQSNSPLHF | TGTGCCAGCAGTCCAGGACAGTCCAATTCACCCCTCCACTTT
TRBJ1-3 | - | TRBD1 | TRBV18 | CASSPLTGGSGNTIYF | TGTGCCAGCTCACCCCTTACAGGGGGCTCTGGAAACACCATATATTTT
TRBJ1-5 | - | TRBD1 | TRBV28 | CASSSTQGAMSNQPQHF | TGTGCCAGCAGTTCTACACAGGGGGCAATGAGCAATCAGCCCCAGCATTTT
TRBJ1-1 | - | - | TRBV3-1/TRBV3-2 | CASSQASGGVGANTEAFF | TGTGCCAGCAGCCAAGCTTCGGGGGGGGTCGGGGCGAACACTGAAGCTTTCTTT
TRBJ1-2 | once | TRBD1 | TRBV7-8 | CASSLPSNRDRGQGGYGYTF | TGTGCCAGCAGCCTGCCTTCTAACCGGGACAGGGGGCAAGGGGGCTATGGCTACACCTTC
TRBJ2-3 | once | - | TRBV27 | CASNGGDTQYF | TGTGCCAGCAATGGCGGGGATACGCAGTATTTT
TRBJ2-2 | - | - | TRBV5-6 | CASSLVQGSGELFF | TGTGCCAGCAGCTTGGTACAGGGTTCCGGGGAGCTGTTTTTT
TRBJ1-5 | - | - | TRBV6-1 | CASSETGSNQPQHF | TGTGCCAGCAGTGAAACAGGAAGCAATCAGCCCCAGCATTTT
TRBJ1-5 | - | - | TRBV5-1 | CASSLGPVNQPQHF | TGCGCCAGCAGCTTGGGGCCCGTCAATCAGCCCCAGCATTTT
TRBJ2-5 | few | - | TRBV4-1 | CASSQEAFSPVETQYF | TGCGCCAGCAGCCAAGAGGCCTTTAGCCCTGTAGAGACCCAGTACTTC
TRBJ2-5 | few | TRBD1 | TRBV6-5 | CASSSPRQGETQYF | TGTGCCAGCAGTTCACCTAGACAGGGGGAGACCCAGTACTTC
TRBJ2-3 | - | TRBD2 | TRBV27 | CASSRGLAGVNGDTQYF | TGTGCCAGCAGCCGCGGACTAGCGGGAGTTAATGGAGATACGCAGTATTTT
TRBJ2-1 | - | TRBD2 | TRBV7-2 | CATQLRPAGGSPTEQFF | TGTGCCACCCAGCTTCGGCCGGCGGGAGGTTCACCAACTGAGCAGTTCTTC
TRBJ2-1 | - | - | TRBV29-1 | CSGRFNNEQFF | TGCAGTGGGAGGTTCAACAATGAGCAGTTCTTC